The following is a T cell receptor beta chain sequence with its context. This CDR3 has 13 residues. Germline values: CDR1 KGHSH, CDR2 LQKENI. The V gene lost 1 base and the J gene lost 5 bases, with 8 bases spanning the gap. TCRdb re-analysed the 5' RACE reads in MiXCR, keeping a single row per CDR3 protein. Of 150,000 or so distinct CDR3 sequences in the sample, about a third were seen once. The data belong to a study of CD8 T cells in ankylosing spondylitis. This TCR was recovered from a male donor with ankylosing spondylitis. The genes are TRBV18 and TRBJ1-2; D is perhaps TRBD1 (5 bases). The sequenced material came from synovial fluid, either unsorted or a sorted T cell fraction (not recorded which). The CDR3 reads CASSPLPGYGYTF. The CDR3 DNA reads as TGTGCCAGCTCACCACTCCCAGGGTATGGCTACACCTTC.